The present T cell receptor (beta chain) was sequenced within a study of human T cells and chemical hapten exposure. About the study: Read at 6 days, the patch tests placed 0.01% DPC on the upper back.

The sample's time point: pre-sensitization, week 0. Treatment denoted: therapeutic diphenylcyclopropenone sensitization with weekly scalp DPC. Researchers extracted total RNA from unfractionated whole blood. This clonotype was seen at least ten times. Its cognate antigen is unknown. Notes on the study in general: Significantly more large CDR3 similarity clusters were formed by expanded TCRs than by controls.

Germline lookup yields CDR1 MNHEY and CDR2 SVGEGT. The CDR3 spans 14 residues. V was trimmed by 7 bases and J by 3 bases, leaving 13 bases between them. Individual cDNA molecules in this library carried unique molecular identifiers. TCRdb ran MiXCR on the RACE reads and lists one entry per CDR3 protein. This table holds about 85,000 distinct CDR3 sequences, about 8% found once. Here the sequenced sample was whole blood, taken in connection with sensitization to the hapten diphenylcyclopropenone (DPC). The chain carries TRBV6-2 or TRBV6-3 and TRBJ2-1, with D possibly matching TRBD1 (5 bases). The receptor's source is a middle-aged man with alopecia areata. Some clones in this sample may be carry-over from other donors' samples. The CDR3 DNA sequence: TGTGCCAGCACTGGGGCCCACCACTACAATGAGCAGTTCTTC. As protein: CASTGAHHYNEQFF.